The present entry profiles one T cell receptor (beta chain) with its context. The antigen is unknown. Focal radiation plus CTLA-4 blockade with ipilimumab was administered to patients who had chemo-refractory metastatic non-small-cell lung cancer. The data were obtained in a study of radiotherapy plus CTLA-4 blockade in lung cancer. The overall study: There were objective responses in 18% of patients, and approximately 30% had disease control. Study-wide points: Early shifts in blood T cell clones, with interferon-beta, reportedly predicted response best. Blood TCR clones of tumor origin expanded after radiotherapy plus ipilimumab.

Trimming removed 0 bases from V and 5 bases from J, with 10 bases in between. The CDR3 has 14 residues. Germline values: CDR1 SGHRS, CDR2 YFSETQ. The assay was immunoSEQ multiplex PCR, and TCRdb's table has in-frame clones only and misses some. The sample has 60,000 to 70,000 clones, roughly 85% seen once. The V and J genes are TRBV5-1 and TRBJ2-3, with D possibly matching TRBD1 (5 bases). This receptor was obtained from a human donor with non-small cell lung cancer who had a complete response to radiotherapy plus ipilimumab. Sequencing was performed on peripheral blood, taken from a patient treated with radiotherapy plus ipilimumab. For the CDR3, the DNA is TGCGCCAGCAGCTTGGCTAGGACAAAAGATACGCAGTATTTT. This gives the protein CASSLARTKDTQYF.